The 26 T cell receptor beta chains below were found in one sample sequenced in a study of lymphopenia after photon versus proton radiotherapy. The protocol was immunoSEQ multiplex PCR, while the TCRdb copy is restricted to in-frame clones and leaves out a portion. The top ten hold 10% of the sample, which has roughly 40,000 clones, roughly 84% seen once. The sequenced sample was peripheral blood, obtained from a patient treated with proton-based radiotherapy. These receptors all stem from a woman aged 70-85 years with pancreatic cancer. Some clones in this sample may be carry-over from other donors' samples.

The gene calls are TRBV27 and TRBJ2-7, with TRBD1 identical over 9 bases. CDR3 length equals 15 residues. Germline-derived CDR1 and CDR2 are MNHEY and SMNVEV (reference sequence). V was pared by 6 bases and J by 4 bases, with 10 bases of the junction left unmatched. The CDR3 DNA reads TGTGCCAGCAGGGGGACAGGGACGGCTAGTTACGAGCAGTACTTC. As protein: CASRGTGTASYEQYF.

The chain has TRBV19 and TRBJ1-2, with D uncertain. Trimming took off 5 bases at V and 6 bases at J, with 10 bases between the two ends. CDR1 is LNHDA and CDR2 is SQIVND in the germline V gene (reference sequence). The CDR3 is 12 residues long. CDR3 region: CASSRGRDGYTF. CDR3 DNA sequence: TGTGCCAGTAGTCGGGGTCGGGATGGCTACACCTTC. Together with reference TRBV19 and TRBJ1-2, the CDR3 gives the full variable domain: DGGITQSPKYLFRKEGQNVTLSCEQNLNHDAMYWYRQDPGQGLRLIYYSQIVNDFQKGDIAEGYSVSREKKESFPLTVTSAQKNPTAFYLCASSRGRDGYTFGSGTRLTVV.

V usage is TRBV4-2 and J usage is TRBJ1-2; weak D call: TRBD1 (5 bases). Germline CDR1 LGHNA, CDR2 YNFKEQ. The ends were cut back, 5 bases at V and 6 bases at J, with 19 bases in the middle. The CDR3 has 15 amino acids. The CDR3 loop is CASSRVQGSDDGYTF. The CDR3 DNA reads TGTGCCAGCAGCAGGGTCCAGGGATCCGACGATGGCTACACCTTC.

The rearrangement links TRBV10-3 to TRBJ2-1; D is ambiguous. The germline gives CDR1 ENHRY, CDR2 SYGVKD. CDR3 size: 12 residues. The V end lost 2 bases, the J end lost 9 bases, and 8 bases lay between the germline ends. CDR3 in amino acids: CAISEVEGEQFF. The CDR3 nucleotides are TGTGCCATCAGTGAGGTAGAAGGTGAGCAGTTCTTC.

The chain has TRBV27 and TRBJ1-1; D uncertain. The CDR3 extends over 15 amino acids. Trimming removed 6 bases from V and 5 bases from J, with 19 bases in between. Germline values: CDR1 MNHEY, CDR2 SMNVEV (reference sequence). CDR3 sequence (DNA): TGTGCCAGCAGACCACACGGGCTCTCGGGGACTGAAGCTTTCTTT. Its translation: CASRPHGLSGTEAFF.

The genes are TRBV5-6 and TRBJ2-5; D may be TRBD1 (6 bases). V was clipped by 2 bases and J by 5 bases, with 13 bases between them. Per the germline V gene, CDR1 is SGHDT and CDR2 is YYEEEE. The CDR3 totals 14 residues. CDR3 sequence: CASSFSGARETQYF. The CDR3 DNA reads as TGTGCCAGCAGCTTCTCAGGGGCGCGGGAGACCCAGTACTTC.

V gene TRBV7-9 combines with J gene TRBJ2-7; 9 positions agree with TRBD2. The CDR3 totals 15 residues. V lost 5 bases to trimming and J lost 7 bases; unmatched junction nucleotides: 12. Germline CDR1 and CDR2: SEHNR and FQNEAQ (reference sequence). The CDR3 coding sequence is TGTGCCAGCAGCCCCACTGGCGGGAGGGAGAGTGAGCAGTACTTC. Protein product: CASSPTGGRESEQYF.

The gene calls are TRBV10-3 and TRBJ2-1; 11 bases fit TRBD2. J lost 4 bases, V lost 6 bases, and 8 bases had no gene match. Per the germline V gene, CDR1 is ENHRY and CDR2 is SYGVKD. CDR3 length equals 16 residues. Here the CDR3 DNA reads TGTGCCATCAGCCAGCTCGGGACTAGCGGATACAATGAGCAGTTCTTC. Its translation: CAISQLGTSGYNEQFF.

CDR3 amino acids: CASSQDKGAGYGYTF. In DNA form, the CDR3 reads TGCGCCAGCAGCCAAGATAAAGGGGCAGGCTATGGCTACACCTTC. The genes are TRBV4-1 and TRBJ1-2, with D perhaps matching TRBD1 (5 bases). Germline V gene lookup returns CDR1 MGHRA and CDR2 YSYEKL. V lost 0 bases to trimming and J lost 4 bases, with 12 bases between them. This CDR3 region has 15 residues.

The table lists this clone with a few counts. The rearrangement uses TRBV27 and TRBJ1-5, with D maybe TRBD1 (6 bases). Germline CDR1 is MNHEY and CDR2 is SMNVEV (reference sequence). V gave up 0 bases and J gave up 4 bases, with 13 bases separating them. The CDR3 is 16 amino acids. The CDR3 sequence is CASSLSTRGGNQPQHF. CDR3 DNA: TGTGCCAGCAGTTTATCAACCAGGGGAGGGAATCAGCCCCAGCATTTT.

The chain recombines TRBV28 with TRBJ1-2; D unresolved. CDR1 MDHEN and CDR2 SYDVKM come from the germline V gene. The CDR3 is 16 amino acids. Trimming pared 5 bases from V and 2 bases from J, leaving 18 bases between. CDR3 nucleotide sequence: TGTGCCAGCAGTCCCCCCGGAGGACCAAAGAACTATGGCTACACCTTC. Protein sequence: CASSPPGGPKNYGYTF.

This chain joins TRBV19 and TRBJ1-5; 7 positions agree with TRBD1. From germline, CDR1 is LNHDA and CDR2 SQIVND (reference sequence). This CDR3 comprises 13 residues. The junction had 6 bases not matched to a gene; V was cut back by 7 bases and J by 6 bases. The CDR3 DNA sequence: TGTGCCAGTATGTCAGGGGGGGGTCAGCCCCAGCATTTT. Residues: CASMSGGGQPQHF.

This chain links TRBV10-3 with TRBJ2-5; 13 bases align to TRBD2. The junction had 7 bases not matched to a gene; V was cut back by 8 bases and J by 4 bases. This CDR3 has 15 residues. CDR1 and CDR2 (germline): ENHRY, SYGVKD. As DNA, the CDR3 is TGTGCCATCGGCGGACTAGCGGGAGTGCCAGAGACCCAGTACTTC. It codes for CAIGGLAGVPETQYF.

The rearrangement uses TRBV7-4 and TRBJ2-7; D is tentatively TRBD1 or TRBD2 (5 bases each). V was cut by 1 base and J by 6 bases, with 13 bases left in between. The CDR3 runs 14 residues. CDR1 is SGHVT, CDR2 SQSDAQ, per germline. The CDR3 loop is CASSLEPSGTEQYF. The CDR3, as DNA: TGTGCCAGCAGCTTAGAGCCCTCAGGGACCGAGCAGTACTTC.

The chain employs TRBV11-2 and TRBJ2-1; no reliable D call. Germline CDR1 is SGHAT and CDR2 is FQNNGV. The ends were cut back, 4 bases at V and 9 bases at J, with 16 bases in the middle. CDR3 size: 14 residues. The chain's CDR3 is CASSSLGADGEQFF. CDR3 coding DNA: TGTGCCAGCAGCTCCCTGGGCGCTGACGGTGAGCAGTTCTTC. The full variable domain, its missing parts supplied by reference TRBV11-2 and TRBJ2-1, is EAGVAQSPRYKIIEKRQSVAFWCNPISGHATLYWYQQILGQGPKLLIQFQNNGVVDDSQLPKDRFSAERLKGVDSTLKIQPAKLEDSAVYLCASSSLGADGEQFFGPGTRLTVL.

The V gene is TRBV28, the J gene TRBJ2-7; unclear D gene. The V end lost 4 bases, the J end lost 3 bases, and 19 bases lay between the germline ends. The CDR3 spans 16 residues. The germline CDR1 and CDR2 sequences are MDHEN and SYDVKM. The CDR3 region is CASSSPQANVRYEQYF. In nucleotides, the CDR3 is TGTGCCAGCAGTTCCCCGCAGGCGAATGTTCGCTACGAGCAGTACTTC.

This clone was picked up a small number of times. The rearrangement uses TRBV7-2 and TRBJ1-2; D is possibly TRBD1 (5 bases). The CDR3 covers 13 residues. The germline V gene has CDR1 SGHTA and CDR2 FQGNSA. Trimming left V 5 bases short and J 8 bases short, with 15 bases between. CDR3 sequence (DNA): TGTGCCAGCAGCCGACAGAGTCTAGAAGGCTACACCTTC. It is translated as CASSRQSLEGYTF.

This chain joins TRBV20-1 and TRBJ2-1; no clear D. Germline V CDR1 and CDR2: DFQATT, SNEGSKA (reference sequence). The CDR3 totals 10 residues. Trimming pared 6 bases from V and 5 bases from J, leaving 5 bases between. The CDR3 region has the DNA TGCAGTGCGTATGACAATGAGCAGTTCTTC. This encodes CSAYDNEQFF.

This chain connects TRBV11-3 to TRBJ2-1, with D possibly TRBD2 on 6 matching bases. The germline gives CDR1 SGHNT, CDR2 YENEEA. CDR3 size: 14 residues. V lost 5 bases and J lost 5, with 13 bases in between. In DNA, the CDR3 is TGTGCCAGCAGCCCCCCGGGACTCAACAATGAGCAGTTCTTC. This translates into CASSPPGLNNEQFF.

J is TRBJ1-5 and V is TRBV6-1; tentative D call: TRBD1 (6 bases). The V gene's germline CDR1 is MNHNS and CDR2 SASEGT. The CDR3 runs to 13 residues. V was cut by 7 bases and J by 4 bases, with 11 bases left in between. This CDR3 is CASKQGGNQPQHF. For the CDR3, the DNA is TGTGCCAGCAAACAAGGGGGGAATCAGCCCCAGCATTTT.

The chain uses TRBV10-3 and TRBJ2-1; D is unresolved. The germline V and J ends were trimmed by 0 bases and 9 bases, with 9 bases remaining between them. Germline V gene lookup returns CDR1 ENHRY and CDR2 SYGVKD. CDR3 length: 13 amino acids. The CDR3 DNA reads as TGTGCCATCAGTGAGTCGTACAACCCTGAGCAGTTCTTC. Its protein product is CAISESYNPEQFF.

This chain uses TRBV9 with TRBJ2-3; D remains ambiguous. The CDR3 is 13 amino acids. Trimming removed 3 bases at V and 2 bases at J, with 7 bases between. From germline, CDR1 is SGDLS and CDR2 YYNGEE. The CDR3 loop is CASSGGFTDTQYF. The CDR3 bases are TGTGCCAGCAGCGGAGGCTTCACAGATACGCAGTATTTT.

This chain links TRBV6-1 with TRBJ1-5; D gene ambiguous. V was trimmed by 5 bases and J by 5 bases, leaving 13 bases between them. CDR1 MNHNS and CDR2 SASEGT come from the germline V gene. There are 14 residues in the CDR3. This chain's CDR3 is CASSTNSPHQPQHF. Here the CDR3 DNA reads TGTGCCAGCAGTACTAACAGTCCCCATCAGCCCCAGCATTTT.

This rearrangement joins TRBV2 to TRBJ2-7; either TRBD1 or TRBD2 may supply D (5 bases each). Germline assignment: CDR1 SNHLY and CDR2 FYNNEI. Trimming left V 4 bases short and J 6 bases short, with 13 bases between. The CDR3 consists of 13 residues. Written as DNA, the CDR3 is TGTGCCAGCAGTGGGGACCGCTCGTCCGAGCAGTACTTC. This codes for CASSGDRSSEQYF.

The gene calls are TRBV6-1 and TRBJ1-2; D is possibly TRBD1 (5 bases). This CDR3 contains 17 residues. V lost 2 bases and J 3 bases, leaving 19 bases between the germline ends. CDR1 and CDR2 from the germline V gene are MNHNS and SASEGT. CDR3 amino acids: CASSEIGTDTRYYGYTF. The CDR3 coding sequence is TGTGCCAGCAGTGAAATCGGGACGGACACCCGGTACTATGGCTACACCTTC.

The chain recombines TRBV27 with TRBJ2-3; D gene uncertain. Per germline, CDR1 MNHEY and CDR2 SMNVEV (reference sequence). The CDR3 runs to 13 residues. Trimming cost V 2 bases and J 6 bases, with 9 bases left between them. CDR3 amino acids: CASSLTPWDTQYF. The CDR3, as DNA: TGTGCCAGCAGTTTAACCCCCTGGGATACGCAGTATTTT.